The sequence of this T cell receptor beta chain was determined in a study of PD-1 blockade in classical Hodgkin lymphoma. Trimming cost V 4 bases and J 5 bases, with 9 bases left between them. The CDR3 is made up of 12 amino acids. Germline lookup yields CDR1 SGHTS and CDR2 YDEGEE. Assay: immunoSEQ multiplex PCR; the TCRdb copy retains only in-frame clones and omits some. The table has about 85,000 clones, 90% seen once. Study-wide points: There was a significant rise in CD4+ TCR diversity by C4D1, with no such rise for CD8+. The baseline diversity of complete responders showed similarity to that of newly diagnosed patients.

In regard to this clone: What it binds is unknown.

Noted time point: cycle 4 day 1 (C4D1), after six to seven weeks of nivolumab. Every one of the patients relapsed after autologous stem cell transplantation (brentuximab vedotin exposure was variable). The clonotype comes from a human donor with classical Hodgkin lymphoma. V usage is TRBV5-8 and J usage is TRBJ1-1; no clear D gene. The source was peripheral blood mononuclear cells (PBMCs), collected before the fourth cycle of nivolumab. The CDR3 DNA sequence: TGTGCCAGCAGCCCGGCCGGGACTGAAGCTTTCTTT. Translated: CASSPAGTEAFF. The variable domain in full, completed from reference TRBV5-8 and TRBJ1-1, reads EAGVTQSPTHLIKTRGQQATLRCSPISGHTSVYWYQQALGLGLQFLLWYDEGEERNRGNFPPRFSGRQFPNYSSELNVNALELEDSALYLCASSPAGTEAFFGQGTRLTVV.